Described below is a single T cell receptor beta chain sequence and its context. Its antigen is unknown. The sample belongs to a study of cytomegalovirus exposure and HLA in healthy donors. The study's findings and limits: Available immune exposure information was restricted to CMV serostatus only. A later analysis showed that HLA-associated TCR beta chains had undergone more clonal expansion than equally common others. Within a later analysis, the majority of CMV-associated TCR beta chains appeared HLA-restricted. Later analysis associated a missense DCLRE1C variant with TCR beta V- and J-gene trimming.

With 2 bases removed from V and 0 bases from J, the gap between germline ends came to 5 bases. The CDR3 extends over 14 amino acids. Looked up from germline, CDR1 is SEHNR and CDR2 is FQNEAQ (reference sequence). The PCR ran on 60 Vbeta and 13 Jbeta primers. TCRdb's copy holds only in-frame clones and misses some; the assay was immunoSEQ multiplex PCR. The sample has under 150,000 clones; roughly four fifths are singletons. The V call is TRBV7-9, the J call TRBJ2-4; unclear D gene. The sequence derives from a woman aged 45-65 years in good health and CMV-seronegative. Material for sequencing was PBMCs. CDR3 DNA: TGTGCCAGCAGCTTACCAGGAGCCAAAAACATTCAGTACTTC. Encoded protein: CASSLPGAKNIQYF.